The next 14 T cell receptor beta chains were all read from a single sample in a study of T cell responses to AZD1222 COVID-19 vaccine. Libraries were prepared by immunoSEQ multiplex PCR; TCRdb keeps only in-frame clonotypes and omits some of them. The sample consists of approximately 130,000 clones, 80% to 90% of them appearing once. The sample here was peripheral blood, taken on day 0 of MenACWY control vaccination. These receptors were taken from an adult in good health.

This clone was found once. The chain is built from TRBV5-4 and TRBJ1-1; D perhaps matches TRBD1 (5 bases). Looked up from germline, CDR1 is SGHNT and CDR2 is YYREEE (reference sequence). The CDR3 totals 16 residues. Trimming took off 4 bases at V and 3 bases at J, with 19 bases between the two ends. CDR3 DNA: TGTGCCAGCAGCCGGGGGAGGGGCCCGGGAGACACTGAAGCTTTCTTT. Its protein is CASSRGRGPGDTEAFF.

CDR3 sequence reads: CASSTGTPDTQYF. The CDR3 bases are TGTGCCAGTAGTACCGGGACACCAGATACGCAGTATTTT. This chain connects TRBV19 to TRBJ2-3; maybe TRBD1 (6 bases). This CDR3 is 13 amino acids long. Looked up from germline, CDR1 is LNHDA and CDR2 is SQIVND (reference sequence). Trimming left V 4 bases short and J 4 bases short, with 9 bases between.

The rearrangement uses TRBV11-3 and TRBJ1-1, with D unclear. Germline assignment: CDR1 SGHNT and CDR2 YENEEA. Trimming cost V 0 bases and J 5 bases, with 10 bases left between them. There are 14 residues in the CDR3. The CDR3 DNA reads TGTGCCAGCAGCTTAGATCCGTCCCGGACTGAAGCTTTCTTT. It codes for CASSLDPSRTEAFF.

The genes are TRBV5-4 and TRBJ1-1; no clear D gene. This CDR3 region has 14 residues. Trimming removed 4 bases at V and 0 bases at J, with 10 bases between. Germline CDR1 is SGHNT and CDR2 is YYREEE (reference sequence). CDR3 nucleotide sequence: TGTGCCAGCAGCCCTTGGACGGTGAACACTGAAGCTTTCTTT. Translating it yields CASSPWTVNTEAFF.

The chain recombines TRBV19 with TRBJ1-1, with 9 bases that match TRBD1. Per germline, CDR1 LNHDA and CDR2 SQIVND (reference sequence). V dropped 5 bases and J dropped 3; count of bases not matched to a gene: 10. The CDR3 covers 16 residues. The CDR3 nucleotides are TGTGCCAGTAGTGCCTACCAGACAGGGGGTCACACTGAAGCTTTCTTT. It translates to CASSAYQTGGHTEAFF.

The chain links TRBV6-5 to TRBJ2-2, with 7 bases matching TRBD1. The V and J ends lost 6 bases and 3 bases, in that order; junction bases with no gene match: 4. The germline V gene encodes CDR1 MNHEY and CDR2 SVGAGI. The CDR3 is made up of 14 amino acids. Here the CDR3 DNA reads TGTGCCAGCAGGACAGGGACGCACACCGGGGAGCTGTTTTTT. It encodes CASRTGTHTGELFF.

CDR3 amino acids: CASSPRLVTGTDTQYF. The CDR3 region has the DNA TGTGCCAGCAGCCCGAGACTAGTCACAGGCACAGATACGCAGTATTTT. The chain carries TRBV4-2 and TRBJ2-3; TRBD2 is a possible D gene (6 bases). V was clipped by 4 bases and J by 1 base, with 15 bases between them. The CDR3 totals 16 residues. CDR1 is LGHNA, CDR2 YNFKEQ, per germline.

The V and J genes are TRBV20-1 and TRBJ1-6; maybe TRBD1 (5 bases). This CDR3 contains 15 residues. V lost 3 bases and J lost 0, with 9 bases in between. The V gene's germline CDR1 is DFQATT and CDR2 SNEGSKA (reference sequence). The CDR3 is CSASKGSSYNSPLHF. CDR3 in DNA: TGCAGTGCTAGTAAGGGGAGCTCCTATAATTCACCCCTCCACTTT.

DNA for the CDR3: TGCAGCACTCCTATCTACAATGAGCAGTTCTTC. Amino acids: CSTPIYNEQFF. This chain joins TRBV29-1 and TRBJ2-1; D is uncertain. The CDR3 spans 11 residues. The V end was cut by 8 bases, the J end by 3 bases, with 8 bases between. CDR1 and CDR2 (germline): SQVTM, ANQGSEA.

The chain joins TRBV4-3 to TRBJ1-6; D not resolved. Germline CDR1 is LGHNA and CDR2 is YSLEER. This CDR3 comprises 13 residues. The germline V and J ends were trimmed by 4 bases and 8 bases, with 9 bases remaining between them. Written as DNA, the CDR3 is TGCGCCAGCAGCCGAGGAACAGATTCACCCCTCCACTTT. Translation gives CASSRGTDSPLHF.

The genes are TRBV6-5 and TRBJ2-7, with no clear D. The CDR3 runs to 13 residues. V lost 4 bases, J lost 0 bases, and 7 bases lay in between. The germline V gene encodes CDR1 MNHEY and CDR2 SVGAGI. The CDR3 DNA follows: TGTGCCAGCAGTTTACGATTCTCCTACGAGCAGTACTTC. It codes for CASSLRFSYEQYF.

This chain uses TRBV27 with TRBJ2-3; TRBD2 agrees at 10 bases. V shed 4 bases, J shed 4 bases, and the junction held 8 bases outside the gene matches. Germline CDR1 reads MNHEY; CDR2 reads SMNVEV (reference sequence). The CDR3 extends over 16 amino acids. CDR3 region: CASSSLGTSDPDTQYF. The CDR3 DNA reads TGTGCCAGCAGTTCCCTCGGGACTAGCGACCCAGATACGCAGTATTTT.

This clone was seen once. J is TRBJ1-1 and V is TRBV28; 10 bases match TRBD1. The CDR3 covers 15 residues. V was clipped by 6 bases and J by 3 bases; unmatched bases: 7. Germline V gene lookup returns CDR1 MDHEN and CDR2 SYDVKM. CDR3: CASSNDGTGDTEAFF. The CDR3 nucleotides read TGTGCCAGCAGCAACGACGGGACAGGGGACACTGAAGCTTTCTTT.

The V gene is TRBV5-5, the J gene TRBJ1-1; D unclear. V was shortened by 3 bases and J by 5 bases, with 5 bases between the two germline ends. Per the germline V gene, CDR1 is SGHKS and CDR2 is YYEKEE (reference sequence). The CDR3 length is 11 residues. The DNA of the CDR3 is TGTGCCAGCAGCTGGACTACTGAAGCTTTCTTT. The encoded protein is CASSWTTEAFF.